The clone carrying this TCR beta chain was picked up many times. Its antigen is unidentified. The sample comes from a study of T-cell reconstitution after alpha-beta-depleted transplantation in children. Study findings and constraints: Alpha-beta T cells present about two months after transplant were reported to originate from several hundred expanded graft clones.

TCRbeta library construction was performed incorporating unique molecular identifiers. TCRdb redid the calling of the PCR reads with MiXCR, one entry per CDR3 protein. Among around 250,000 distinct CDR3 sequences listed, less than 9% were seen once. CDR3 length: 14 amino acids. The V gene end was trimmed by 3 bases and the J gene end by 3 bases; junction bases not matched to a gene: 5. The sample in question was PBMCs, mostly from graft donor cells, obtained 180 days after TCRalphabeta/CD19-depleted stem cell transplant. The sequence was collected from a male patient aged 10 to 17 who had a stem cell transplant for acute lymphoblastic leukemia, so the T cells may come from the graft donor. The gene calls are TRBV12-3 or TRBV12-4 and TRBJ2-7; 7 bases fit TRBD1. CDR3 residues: CASSLYRGDYEQYF. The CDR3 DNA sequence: TGTGCCAGCAGTTTGTACAGGGGAGACTACGAGCAGTACTTC.